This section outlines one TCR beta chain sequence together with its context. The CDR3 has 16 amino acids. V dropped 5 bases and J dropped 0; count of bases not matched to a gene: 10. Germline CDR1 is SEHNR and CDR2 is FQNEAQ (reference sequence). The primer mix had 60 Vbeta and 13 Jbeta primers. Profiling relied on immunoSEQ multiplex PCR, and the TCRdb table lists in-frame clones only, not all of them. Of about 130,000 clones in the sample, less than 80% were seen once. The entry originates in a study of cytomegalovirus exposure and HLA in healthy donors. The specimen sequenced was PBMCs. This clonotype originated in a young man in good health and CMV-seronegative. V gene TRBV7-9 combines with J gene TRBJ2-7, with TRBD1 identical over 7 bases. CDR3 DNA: TGTGCCAGCAGCCCCCCCGGGGACAGTAGCTCCTACGAGCAGTACTTC. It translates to CASSPPGDSSSYEQYF. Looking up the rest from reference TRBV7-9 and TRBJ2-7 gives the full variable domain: DTGVSQNPRHKITKRGQNVTFRCDPISEHNRLYWYRQTLGQGPEFLTYFQNEAQLEKSRLLSDRFSAERPKGSFSTLEIQRTEQGDSAMYLCASSPPGDSSSYEQYFGPGTRLTVT.